This T cell receptor beta chain emerged from a study of blood T cell repertoires in COVID-19. For the study at large: PBMCs, B-cell-depleted T cells, or T cells provided the cDNA or gDNA that made up the material.

Clones were sequenced by immunoSEQ multiplex PCR, and TCRdb holds only the in-frame ones, with some missing. Of about 210,000 clones in the sample, around 92% were seen once. This CDR3 comprises 15 residues. Germline lookup yields CDR1 MNHNY and CDR2 SVGAGI (reference sequence). V shed 1 base and J shed 6 bases, with 12 bases lying between them. Sequenced material: peripheral blood. The sequence was collected from a man between 25 and 39 years old with acute or convalescent COVID-19. V gene TRBV6-6 combines with J gene TRBJ2-2, with D perhaps TRBD2 (6 bases). The CDR3 is CASSYWGDRPGELFF. The CDR3, as DNA: TGTGCCAGCAGTTACTGGGGGGACCGTCCCGGGGAGCTGTTTTTT.